This TCR beta chain is from a study of technical replicates of blood from several donors (dated by TCRdb to 2017 to 2019). Including cysteine and phenylalanine, the CDR3 has 13 amino acids. Just CDR3 DNA is preserved here, 39 bases in frame from base 1. About this clone itself: Its antigen is unknown. No clone much larger than this one lies a single base away; base qualities are absent.

Library creation used the immunoSEQ multiplex PCR assay. TCRdb obtained this table from immuneACCESS and retained in-frame rearrangements with V and J assigned. These tables miss some clones; where compared with another copy, unresolved V genes account for less than half of the shortfall, and the remainder is unexplained. The sample data list 70,000 to 75,000 clones, and approximately 95% of these were observed just once. The top ten hold 0.25% to 0.3% of the sample. Recombination linked TRBV21-1 to TRBJ1-4; TRBD1, as called in the table, went unchecked against the DNA. TRBV21-1 is a recognized pseudogene. Material: T cells isolated from PBMCs. The TCR was taken from a human donor in good health. The CDR3 has the sequence CASSKEFARPPFF. The DNA sequence is TGTGCCAGCAGCAAAGAGTTTGCCAGGCCACCGTTTTTT.